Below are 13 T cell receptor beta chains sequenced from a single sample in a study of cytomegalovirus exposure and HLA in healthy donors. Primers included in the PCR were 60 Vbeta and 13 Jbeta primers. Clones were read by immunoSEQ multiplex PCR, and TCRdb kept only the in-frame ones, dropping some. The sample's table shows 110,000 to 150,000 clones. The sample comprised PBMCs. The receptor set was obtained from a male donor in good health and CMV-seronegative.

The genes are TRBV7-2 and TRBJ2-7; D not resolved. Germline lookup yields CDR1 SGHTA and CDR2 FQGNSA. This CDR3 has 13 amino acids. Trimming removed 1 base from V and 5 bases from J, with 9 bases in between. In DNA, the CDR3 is TGTGCCAGCAGCTTAGAGGCTAGGAACGAGCAGTACTTC. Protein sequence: CASSLEARNEQYF.

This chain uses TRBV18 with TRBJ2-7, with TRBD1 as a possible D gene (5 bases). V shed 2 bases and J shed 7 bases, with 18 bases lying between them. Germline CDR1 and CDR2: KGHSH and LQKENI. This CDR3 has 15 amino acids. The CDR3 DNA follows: TGTGCCAGCTCACCAGCGGAACCTCCCCAGGGTGAGCAGTACTTC. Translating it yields CASSPAEPPQGEQYF.

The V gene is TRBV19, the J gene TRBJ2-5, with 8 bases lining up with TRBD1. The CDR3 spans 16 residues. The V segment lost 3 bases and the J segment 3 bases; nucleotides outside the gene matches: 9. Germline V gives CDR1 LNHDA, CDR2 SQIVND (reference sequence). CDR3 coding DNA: TGTGCCAGTAGTATCTTCGGGACAGGAAGCAAAGAGACCCAGTACTTC. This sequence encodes CASSIFGTGSKETQYF.

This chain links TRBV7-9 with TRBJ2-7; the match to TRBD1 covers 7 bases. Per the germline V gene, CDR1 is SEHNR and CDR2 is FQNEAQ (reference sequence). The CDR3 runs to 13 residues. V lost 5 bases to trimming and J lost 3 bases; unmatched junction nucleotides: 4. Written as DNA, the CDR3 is TGTGCCAGCAGCCTAGGGACAGTCTACGAGCAGTACTTC. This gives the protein CASSLGTVYEQYF.

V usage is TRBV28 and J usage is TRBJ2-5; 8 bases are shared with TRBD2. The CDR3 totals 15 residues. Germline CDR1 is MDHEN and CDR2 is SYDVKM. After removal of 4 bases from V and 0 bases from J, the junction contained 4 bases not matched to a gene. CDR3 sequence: CASSSSGGYQETQYF. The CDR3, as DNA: TGTGCCAGCAGTTCCTCGGGGGGGTACCAAGAGACCCAGTACTTC.

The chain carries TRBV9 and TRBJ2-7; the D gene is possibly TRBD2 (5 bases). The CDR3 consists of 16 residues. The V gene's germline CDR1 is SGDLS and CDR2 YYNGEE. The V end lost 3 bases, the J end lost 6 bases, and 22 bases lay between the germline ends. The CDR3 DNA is TGTGCCAGCAGCGACCGAAGAACCGCGGGTACGGCCGAGCAGTACTTC. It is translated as CASSDRRTAGTAEQYF. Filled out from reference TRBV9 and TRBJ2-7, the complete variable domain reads DSGVTQTPKHLITATGQRVTLRCSPRSGDLSVYWYQQSLDQGLQFLIQYYNGEERAKGNILERFSAQQFPDLHSELNLSSLELGDSALYFCASSDRRTAGTAEQYFGPGTRLTVT.

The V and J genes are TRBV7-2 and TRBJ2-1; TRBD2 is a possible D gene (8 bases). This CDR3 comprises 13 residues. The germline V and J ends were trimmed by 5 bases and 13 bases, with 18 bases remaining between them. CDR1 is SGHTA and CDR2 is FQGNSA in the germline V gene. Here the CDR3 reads CASSNRGGTDQFF. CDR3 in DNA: TGTGCCAGCAGCAACCGGGGGGGGACAGATCAGTTCTTC.

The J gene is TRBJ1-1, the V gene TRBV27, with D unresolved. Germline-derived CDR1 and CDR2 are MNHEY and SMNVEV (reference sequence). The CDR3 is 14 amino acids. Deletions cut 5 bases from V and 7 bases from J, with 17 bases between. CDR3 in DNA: TGTGCCAGCAGTGTAGGGCGGGGTAGGGATGAAGCTTTCTTT. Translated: CASSVGRGRDEAFF.

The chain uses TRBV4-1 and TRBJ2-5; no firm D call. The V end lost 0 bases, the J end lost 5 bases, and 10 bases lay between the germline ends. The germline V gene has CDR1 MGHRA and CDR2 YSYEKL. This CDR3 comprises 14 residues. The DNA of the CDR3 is TGCGCCAGCAGCCAAGACCCGGGTCCGGAGACCCAGTACTTC. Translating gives CASSQDPGPETQYF.

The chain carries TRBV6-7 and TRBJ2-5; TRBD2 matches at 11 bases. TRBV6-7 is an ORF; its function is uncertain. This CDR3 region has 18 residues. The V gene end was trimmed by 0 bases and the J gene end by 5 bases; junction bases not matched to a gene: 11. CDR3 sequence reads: CASSYSILAGVLGETQYF. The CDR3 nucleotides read TGTGCCAGCAGTTACTCGATACTAGCGGGAGTTCTTGGGGAGACCCAGTACTTC.

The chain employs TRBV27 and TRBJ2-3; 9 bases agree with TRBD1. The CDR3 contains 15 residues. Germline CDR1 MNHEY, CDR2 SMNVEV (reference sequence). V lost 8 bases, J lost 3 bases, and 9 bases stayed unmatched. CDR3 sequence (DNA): TGTGCCAGCCCCCTCTTGGGGACAGGGACAGATACGCAGTATTTT. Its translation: CASPLLGTGTDTQYF.

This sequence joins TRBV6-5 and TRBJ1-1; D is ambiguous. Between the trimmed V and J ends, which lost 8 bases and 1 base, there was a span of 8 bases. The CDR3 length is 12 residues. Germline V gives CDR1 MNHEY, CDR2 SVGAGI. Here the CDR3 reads CASALSNTEAFF. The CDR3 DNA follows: TGTGCCAGCGCGTTATCGAACACTGAAGCTTTCTTT.

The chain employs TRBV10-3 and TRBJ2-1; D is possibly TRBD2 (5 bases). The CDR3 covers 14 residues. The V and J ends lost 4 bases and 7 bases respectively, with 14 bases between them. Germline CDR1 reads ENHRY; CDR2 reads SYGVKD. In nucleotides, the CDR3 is TGTGCCATCAGTGTAGGACTGGGCGGGAATGAGCAGTTCTTC. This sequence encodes CAISVGLGGNEQFF.